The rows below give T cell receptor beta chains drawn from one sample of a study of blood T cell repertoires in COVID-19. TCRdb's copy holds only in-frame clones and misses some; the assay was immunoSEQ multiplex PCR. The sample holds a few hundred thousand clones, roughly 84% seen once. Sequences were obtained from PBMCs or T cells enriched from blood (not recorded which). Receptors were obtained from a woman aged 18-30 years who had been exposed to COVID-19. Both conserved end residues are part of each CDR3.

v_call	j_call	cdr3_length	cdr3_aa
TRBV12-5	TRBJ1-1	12	CASGLADREAFF
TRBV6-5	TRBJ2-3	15	CASSTRVISTDTQYF
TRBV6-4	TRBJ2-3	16	CASSDRAGASTDTQYF
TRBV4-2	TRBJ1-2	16	CASSLAEQGQSDGYTF
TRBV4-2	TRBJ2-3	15	CASSQDYREGDTQYF
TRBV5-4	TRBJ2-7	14	CASSSTGESYEQYF
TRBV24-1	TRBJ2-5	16	CATSDFGISGEETQYF
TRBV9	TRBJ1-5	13	CASSVGGGQPQHF
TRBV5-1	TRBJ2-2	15	CASSLGTGFTGELFF
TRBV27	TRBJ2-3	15	CASSLGDRVRDTQYF
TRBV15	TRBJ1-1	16	CATSRGWTGGGNEAFF
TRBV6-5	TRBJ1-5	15	CASRYDTFSNQPQHF
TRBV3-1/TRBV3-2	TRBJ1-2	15	CASSQADSLFLGYTF
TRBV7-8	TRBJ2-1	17	CASSPSLAGEIYNEQFF
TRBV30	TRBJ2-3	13	CAWSPGVPDTQYF
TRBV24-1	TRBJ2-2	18	CATSDTTGKVGGTGELFF
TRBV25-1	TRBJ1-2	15	CASSDSRTAYYGYTF
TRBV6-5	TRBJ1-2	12	CASRFRGQGYTF
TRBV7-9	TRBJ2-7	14	CASSPPGGVYEQYF
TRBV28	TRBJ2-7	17	CASSSTTRTGTPYEQYF
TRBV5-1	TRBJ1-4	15	CASRGQVATNEKLFF
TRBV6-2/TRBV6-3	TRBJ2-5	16	CASSFPLGGYQETQYF
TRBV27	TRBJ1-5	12	CASSLFGQPQHF
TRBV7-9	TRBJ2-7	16	CASSLSSGDSSYEQYF
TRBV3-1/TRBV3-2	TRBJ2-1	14	CASSQATGQSEQFF
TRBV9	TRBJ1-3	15	CASTEGQSSGNTIYF
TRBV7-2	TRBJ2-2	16	CASSLFAGGDTGELFF
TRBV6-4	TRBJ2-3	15	CASSGLAGGTDTQYF
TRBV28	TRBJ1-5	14	CASTLRGTNQPQHF